This TCR beta chain was identified in a study of CD8 T cells in ankylosing spondylitis. Libraries of TCR beta came from quantitative 5'-RACE with molecular barcodes. TCRdb re-derived calls from the 5' RACE reads in MiXCR, one entry per CDR3 protein. This table has about 840,000 distinct CDR3 sequences, roughly 10% appearing once. Overall study findings and caveats: Reports of some motif variants in reactive arthritis synovial fluid and blood predate this one. Significantly higher representation of disease-linked clones was reported for matched ankylosing spondylitis synovial fluid. Among TCR beta sequences, a motif of under ten highly homologous variants appeared characteristic of ankylosing spondylitis blood. Peripheral blood samples showed relatively rare disease-linked clones, and these clones were CD8+.

The CDR3 spans 15 residues. Germline lookup yields CDR1 DFQATT and CDR2 SNEGSKA (reference sequence). The V end was cut by 0 bases, the J end by 0 bases, with 6 bases between. Many counts were recorded for this clonotype. Its specificity is not known. Sequencing input: blood, either unsorted or a sorted T cell fraction (not recorded which). This clonotype was obtained from a male donor with ankylosing spondylitis. This rearrangement joins TRBV20-1 to TRBJ1-6, with D uncertain. This CDR3 reads CSARDAGSYNSPLHF. CDR3 coding DNA: TGCAGTGCTAGAGATGCAGGCTCCTATAATTCACCCCTCCACTTT.